The 26 T cell receptor beta chains below were found in one sample sequenced in a study of blood T cells in healthy people across ages. Together with a sample-barcoded 5' primer, a J-beta primer mix was included in a second PCR lasting roughly 6 to 12 cycles. TCRdb recomputed calls from the 5' RACE reads with MiXCR, one row per CDR3 protein. The table has 450,000 to 700,000 distinct CDR3 sequences, 25% to 30% seen once. The sample comprised blood. All receptors derive from a woman in her seventies in good health.

This clonotype was counted a few times. At one end the junction does not follow the germline gene, possibly because of a read error. The chain has TRBV11-1 and TRBJ1-2, with a possible D match to TRBD1 (5 bases). This CDR3 is built from 14 residues. Germline V gene sequence: CDR1 SGHAT, CDR2 FQDESV (reference sequence). The DNA for the CDR3 is TGTGCTAGCAGCTTAGGGTTTGCGGGGGACGGCTACACCTTC. This translates into CASSLGFAGDGYTF.

This clonotype was detected only a few times. The chain couples TRBV27 to TRBJ1-2; 7 bases are shared with TRBD1. This CDR3 contains 15 residues. The trim removed 5 bases at V and 2 bases at J, leaving 8 bases unmatched. Germline V gene sequence: CDR1 MNHEY, CDR2 SMNVEV (reference sequence). The CDR3 region is CASSITGTANYGYTF. DNA of the CDR3: TGTGCCAGCAGTATAACCGGGACAGCGAACTATGGCTACACCTTC.

The genes are TRBV20-1 and TRBJ1-2, with D uncertain. Trimming removed 2 bases at V and 5 bases at J, with 9 bases between. Germline V gene sequence: CDR1 DFQATT, CDR2 SNEGSKA (reference sequence). The length of the CDR3 is 12 residues. In nucleotides, the CDR3 is TGCAGTGCTAGATGGCGCGAGTATGGCTACACCTTC. This gives the protein CSARWREYGYTF.

V usage is TRBV12-5 and J usage is TRBJ2-1; TRBD2 agrees at 12 bases. The CDR3 has 15 residues. The germline V gene encodes CDR1 LGHNT and CDR2 FRNRAP. V was clipped by 7 bases and J by 10 bases; unmatched bases: 11. The chain's CDR3 is CASARGTSGSFEQFF. CDR3 DNA sequence: TGTGCTAGTGCAAGAGGGACTAGCGGGTCGTTCGAGCAGTTCTTC.

With regard to this clonotype: A read error may produce the germline difference seen at one junction end. The gene calls are TRBV20-1 and TRBJ1-4, with D hard to call. The CDR3 loop spans 14 amino acids. CDR1 DFQATT and CDR2 SNEGSKA come from the germline V gene (reference sequence). The CDR3 loop is CSANKGSSSEKLIF. The CDR3 bases are TGCAGTGCTAATAAGGGAAGTTCGAGCGAAAAACTGATTTTT.

A few counts support this clonotype. The conserved phenylalanine or tryptophan is not found at the CDR3 terminus, so this likely reflects a read error. This chain joins TRBV3-1 and TRBJ1-2; no definite D call. Trimming shortened V by 0 bases and J by 7 bases, and 6 bases separated the two germline ends. The CDR3 runs to 12 residues. Germline CDR1 and CDR2: LGHDT and YNNKEL (reference sequence). The CDR3 is CASSQDNSGYTL. Here the CDR3 DNA reads TGTGCCAGCAGCCAAGACAACAGTGGCTACACCCTC.

V and J are TRBV20-1 and TRBJ2-3; tentatively, D is TRBD2 (5 bases). The V end was cut by 7 bases, the J end by 0 bases, with 14 bases between. This CDR3 is built from 14 residues. Germline V CDR1 and CDR2: DFQATT, SNEGSKA (reference sequence). The CDR3: CSVPSRTSTDTQYF. CDR3 DNA: TGCAGTGTTCCTAGCAGGACTAGCACAGATACGCAGTATTTT.

The chain employs TRBV28 and TRBJ1-5; a possible D gene is TRBD1 (6 bases). V gave up 5 bases and J gave up 15 bases, with 20 bases separating them. This CDR3 comprises 13 residues. Germline V CDR1 and CDR2: MDHEN, SYDVKM. The CDR3 DNA sequence: TGTGCCAGCAGTCTCTCTGGGACAAGGGGTTGGCATTTT. This gives the protein CASSLSGTRGWHF.

The chain recombines TRBV2 with TRBJ2-1, with 9 bases fitting TRBD1. The junction had 7 bases not matched to a gene; V was cut back by 6 bases and J by 7 bases. In germline, CDR1 is SNHLY, CDR2 FYNNEI. The CDR3 length is 14 residues. This chain's CDR3 is CASSQQGALNEQFF. The DNA for the CDR3 is TGTGCCAGCAGCCAACAGGGGGCGCTTAATGAGCAGTTCTTC. Using reference TRBV2 and TRBJ2-1 for the parts outside the CDR3, the full variable domain is EPEVTQTPSHQVTQMGQEVILRCVPISNHLYFYWYRQILGQKVEFLVSFYNNEISEKSEIFDDQFSVERPDGSNFTLKIRSTKLEDSAMYFCASSQQGALNEQFFGPGTRLTVL.

The CDR3 spells CSAPQGSYTEAFF. The CDR3 nucleotides are TGCAGTGCGCCACAGGGTTCCTACACTGAAGCTTTCTTT. V is TRBV20-1 and J is TRBJ1-1; D possibly corresponds to TRBD1 (6 bases). Trimming cost V 6 bases and J 3 bases, with 14 bases left between them. This CDR3 region has 13 residues. CDR1 is DFQATT and CDR2 is SNEGSKA in the germline V gene (reference sequence).

The rearrangement links TRBV7-2 to TRBJ2-5, with D maybe TRBD2 (5 bases). CDR1 is SGHTA, CDR2 FQGNSA, per germline. CDR3 length: 14 amino acids. V lost 5 bases and J lost 5, with 15 bases in between. Written as DNA, the CDR3 is TGTGCCAGCAGCGTGGACTGGGGTGAGGAGACCCAGTACTTC. This translates into CASSVDWGEETQYF.

The CDR3 sequence: CASSSSGGRGRWNEQFF. CDR3 DNA: TGTGCCAGCAGCTCTTCTGGGGGGCGGGGGCGTTGGAATGAGCAGTTCTTC. The V gene is TRBV7-9, the J gene TRBJ2-1; tentative D call: TRBD2 (7 bases). Germline V lookup: CDR1 SEHNR, CDR2 FQNEAQ (reference sequence). This CDR3 region has 17 residues. The V end lost 4 bases, the J end lost 7 bases, and 23 bases lay between the germline ends.

DNA for the CDR3: TGTGCCAGCAGTGACTCTACCCTAGCGGGAGATATGAATACGCAGTATTTT. Encoded protein: CASSDSTLAGDMNTQYF. This chain connects TRBV6-4 to TRBJ2-3; 10 bases map to TRBD2. This CDR3 contains 17 residues. With 0 bases clipped from V and 7 bases from J, the junction kept 10 bases outside the gene matches. Germline loops: CDR1 MRHNA, CDR2 SNTAGT.

The CDR3: CSASLTGQGDYGYTF. In DNA, the CDR3 is TGCAGTGCTAGCCTCACGGGACAGGGGGACTATGGCTACACCTTC. V and J are TRBV20-1 and TRBJ1-2, with 11 bases that match TRBD1. Trimming at V came to 3 bases and at J to 3 bases, leaving 6 bases not matched to a gene. Per the germline V gene, CDR1 is DFQATT and CDR2 is SNEGSKA (reference sequence). The CDR3 is 15 residues long.

For this clonotype: A much larger clonotype is one base distant, so this may be a read error. The rearrangement joins TRBV10-3 to TRBJ2-7, with 7 bases identical to TRBD2. Germline CDR1 ENHRY, CDR2 SYGVKD. The J segment lost 5 bases and the V segment lost 3 bases, leaving 16 bases of the junction unmatched. This CDR3 region has 17 residues. The CDR3 nucleotides are TGTGCCATCAGTGAAGCGGGGCGACAAATAGGATCCGACGAGCAGTACTTC. Protein: CAISEAGRQIGSDEQYF.

Remarks on this clonotype: An end of the junction differs from the germline gene, which may be a read error. The chain recombines TRBV20-1 with TRBJ1-4, with 7 bases fitting TRBD1. The CDR3 spans 14 residues. CDR1 and CDR2 (germline): DFQATT, SNEGSKA (reference sequence). The CDR3 bases are TGCAGTGCTGGAGACAGGGCCCTAGGTGAAAAACTGTTTTTT. Amino acids: CSAGDRALGEKLFF.

This clonotype was seen a handful of times. CDR3 protein: CASSLLIAGGDPYEQYF. CDR3 DNA sequence: TGCGCCAGCAGCCTCCTGATAGCGGGGGGAGACCCCTACGAGCAGTACTTC. The V call is TRBV4-1, the J call TRBJ2-7, with 10 positions matching TRBD2. The CDR3 spans 17 residues. CDR1 and CDR2 (germline): MGHRA, YSYEKL. The junction had 11 bases not matched to a gene; V was cut back by 4 bases and J by 2 bases.

This rearrangement joins TRBV29-1 to TRBJ2-7; 7 nucleotides line up with TRBD1. V shed 5 bases, J shed 4 bases, and the junction held 5 bases outside the gene matches. CDR3 length: 12 residues. Germline lookup yields CDR1 SQVTM and CDR2 ANQGSEA. CDR3 residues: CSVKPRGYEQYF. The CDR3 DNA follows: TGCAGCGTTAAGCCCAGGGGGTACGAGCAGTACTTC.

The chain employs TRBV4-3 and TRBJ2-5; D is possibly TRBD2 (5 bases). Matching the DNA end better, TRBJ2-1 makes the J call doubtful. The CDR3 sequence is 14 residues long. Germline CDR1 and CDR2: LGHNA and YSLEER. This chain's CDR3 is CASSQVIGVYEQFF. Here the CDR3 DNA reads TGCGCCAGCAGCCAAGTAATCGGGGTATATGAGCAGTTCTTC.

This clonotype has only a few counts. V usage is TRBV6-2 or TRBV6-3 and J usage is TRBJ2-5; 7 positions match TRBD1. From germline, CDR1 is MNHEY and CDR2 SVGEGT. Trimming cost V 5 bases and J 11 bases; bases outside gene matches: 14. This CDR3 comprises 14 residues. CDR3 loop: CASSKQGSGTEQYF. The CDR3 region has the DNA TGTGCCAGCAGTAAACAAGGTTCCGGGACAGAGCAGTACTTC.

This clonotype came up a few times. The V call is TRBV7-9, the J call TRBJ1-1; D may be TRBD1 (6 bases). In germline, CDR1 is SEHNR, CDR2 FQNEAQ (reference sequence). The germline V and J ends were trimmed by 2 bases and 1 base, with 11 bases remaining between them. CDR3 size: 15 residues. As DNA, the CDR3 is TGTGCCAGCAGCTTATTAAGGGGGAAGAACACTGAAGCTTTCTTT. Its translation: CASSLLRGKNTEAFF. Complete variable domain (other parts from reference TRBV7-9 and TRBJ1-1): DTGVSQNPRHKITKRGQNVTFRCDPISEHNRLYWYRQTLGQGPEFLTYFQNEAQLEKSRLLSDRFSAERPKGSFSTLEIQRTEQGDSAMYLCASSLLRGKNTEAFFGQGTRLTVV.

The chain carries TRBV5-1 and TRBJ2-3, with D tentatively TRBD2 (6 bases). This CDR3 has 14 residues. The germline V and J ends were trimmed by 3 bases and 2 bases, with 10 bases remaining between them. Germline V gives CDR1 SGHRS, CDR2 YFSETQ. The DNA of the CDR3 is TGCGCCAGCAGCTCCCGGGGGATCACAGATACGCAGTATTTT. Its translation: CASSSRGITDTQYF.

As concerns this clonotype: Germline and junction disagree at one end, which may indicate a read error. V and J are TRBV2 and TRBJ1-5, with 8 bases aligning to TRBD1. The CDR3 has 13 residues. CDR1 is SNHLY and CDR2 is FYNNEI in the germline V gene. Here the CDR3 reads CAIGGQGWQPLHF. CDR3 DNA: TGTGCCATTGGTGGACAGGGCTGGCAGCCCCTGCATTTT.

The rearrangement uses TRBV11-2 and TRBJ2-5, with D tentatively TRBD1 (5 bases). CDR1 is SGHAT and CDR2 is FQNNGV in the germline V gene. The ends were cut back, 4 bases at V and 7 bases at J, with 16 bases in the middle. The length of the CDR3 is 14 residues. This CDR3 is CASSSWGGLGTQYF. The CDR3, as DNA: TGTGCCAGCAGCTCTTGGGGCGGTCTGGGGACCCAGTACTTC.

This clonotype has a handful of counts. The chain recombines TRBV20-1 with TRBJ2-5, with TRBD2 as a possible D gene (7 bases). The CDR3 has 14 amino acids. The V and J ends lost 6 bases and 2 bases respectively, with 16 bases between them. CDR1 is DFQATT and CDR2 is SNEGSKA in the germline V gene (reference sequence). Written as DNA, the CDR3 is TGCAGTGCAAGATGGCGGGGGACACAAGAGACCCAGTACTTC. Translated, it gives CSARWRGTQETQYF.

The chain joins TRBV2 to TRBJ1-2, with D perhaps matching TRBD1 (6 bases). There are 12 residues in the CDR3. V lost 8 bases and J lost 2, with 9 bases in between. CDR1 and CDR2 from the germline V gene are SNHLY and FYNNEI. CDR3 residues: CASQGINYGYTF. The CDR3 DNA sequence: TGTGCCAGCCAGGGGATCAACTATGGCTACACCTTC.